The 25 T cell receptor beta chains below come from one sample, sequenced in a study of OX40 agonist ivuxolimab in advanced cancers. The method was immunoSEQ multiplex PCR; TCRdb's version includes in-frame clones alone and lacks a portion of them. Of around 38,000 clones in the sample, approximately 80% were seen once. The specimen comprised CD4+ or CD8+ T cells sorted from blood, sampled in a trial of the OX40 agonist ivuxolimab. Receptor source: an adult with an advanced solid tumor such as melanoma, head and neck, liver or kidney cancer.

This sequence joins TRBV11-2 and TRBJ1-1, with TRBD1 matching 8 bases. This CDR3 has 14 amino acids. The germline V gene has CDR1 SGHAT and CDR2 FQNNGV. J gave up 4 bases and V 5 bases, and 6 bases lay outside the gene matches. The CDR3, as DNA: TGTGCCAGCAGCGCCTCAGGGGGCGGCACTGAAGCTTTCTTT. Residues: CASSASGGGTEAFF. The variable domain in full, with the rest retrieved from reference TRBV11-2 and TRBJ1-1, is EAGVAQSPRYKIIEKRQSVAFWCNPISGHATLYWYQQILGQGPKLLIQFQNNGVVDDSQLPKDRFSAERLKGVDSTLKIQPAKLEDSAVYLCASSASGGGTEAFFGQGTRLTVV.

This clone was seen once. The chain is built from TRBV10-3 and TRBJ2-3; 9 bases map to TRBD1. CDR1 is ENHRY and CDR2 is SYGVKD in the germline V gene. V dropped 5 bases and J dropped 4; count of bases not matched to a gene: 1. The CDR3 consists of 13 residues. This CDR3 reads CAISRQGADTQYF. Written as DNA, the CDR3 is TGTGCCATCAGTCGACAGGGGGCAGATACGCAGTATTTT.

The gene calls are TRBV10-3 and TRBJ2-7, with 8 bases identical to TRBD2. Germline trimming cut 3 bases from V and 1 base from J; bases unmatched to any gene: 8. Germline assignment: CDR1 ENHRY and CDR2 SYGVKD. The CDR3 spans 16 residues. The CDR3 region is CAISEPPRGGSYEQYF. As DNA, the CDR3 is TGTGCCATCAGTGAACCCCCCCGCGGGGGGTCCTACGAGCAGTACTTC.

The chain employs TRBV12-5 and TRBJ2-2; TRBD2 aligns across 10 bases. This CDR3 has 15 residues. CDR1 and CDR2 from the germline V gene are LGHNT and FRNRAP. V was clipped by 2 bases and J by 4 bases; unmatched bases: 1. CDR3 loop: CASGLTSGITGELFF. Written as DNA, the CDR3 is TGTGCTAGTGGTTTGACTAGCGGGATCACCGGGGAGCTGTTTTTT. Combining the CDR3 with reference TRBV12-5 and TRBJ2-2 gives the whole variable domain DARVTQTPRHKVTEMGQEVTMRCQPILGHNTVFWYRQTMMQGLELLAYFRNRAPLDDSGMPKDRFSAEMPDATLATLKIQPSEPRDSAVYFCASGLTSGITGELFFGEGSRLTVL.

The table lists this clone with a count of one. V is TRBV6-1 and J is TRBJ2-6; D is undetermined. Germline V CDR1 and CDR2: MNHNS, SASEGT. The CDR3 is 16 amino acids. The germline V and J ends were trimmed by 0 bases and 0 bases, with 6 bases remaining between them. CDR3 bases: TGTGCCAGCAGTGAAGCGGGAAGCTCTGGGGCCAACGTCCTGACTTTC. Encoded protein: CASSEAGSSGANVLTF.

The rearrangement uses TRBV5-4 and TRBJ2-7; 8 bases are a match to TRBD2. This CDR3 is 15 amino acids long. The V gene end was trimmed by 4 bases and the J gene end by 2 bases; junction bases not matched to a gene: 8. The germline gives CDR1 SGHNT, CDR2 YYREEE (reference sequence). The CDR3 sequence: CASSLVAGGTYEQYF. CDR3 nucleotide sequence: TGTGCCAGCAGCCTAGTCGCGGGAGGTACCTACGAGCAGTACTTC. Full variable domain (rest looked up from reference TRBV5-4 and TRBJ2-7): ETGVTQSPTHLIKTRGQQVTLRCSSQSGHNTVSWYQQALGQGPQFIFQYYREEENGRGNFPPRFSGLQFPNYSSELNVNALELDDSALYLCASSLVAGGTYEQYFGPGTRLTVT.

V usage is TRBV9 and J usage is TRBJ1-1; tentatively, D is TRBD1 (5 bases). Trimming stripped 0 bases from V and 4 bases from J, with 10 bases between. The CDR3 covers 14 residues. Per germline, CDR1 SGDLS and CDR2 YYNGEE. The CDR3 sequence: CASSVAVGTTEAFF. The CDR3, as DNA: TGTGCCAGCAGCGTAGCTGTGGGGACCACTGAAGCTTTCTTT.

This rearrangement joins TRBV6-6 to TRBJ1-2; 8 nucleotides align to TRBD1. The CDR3 consists of 13 residues. J lost 7 bases, V lost 6 bases, and 7 bases had no gene match. Germline CDR1 reads MNHNY; CDR2 reads SVGAGI (reference sequence). The CDR3 region has the DNA TGTGCCAGCAGCCCAGGACAGGGTCTTGGCTACACCTTC. Residues: CASSPGQGLGYTF.

V is TRBV7-9 and J is TRBJ2-7, with TRBD1 matching 7 bases. The CDR3 is 16 residues long. J gave up 0 bases and V 3 bases, and 8 bases lay outside the gene matches. Germline assignment: CDR1 SEHNR and CDR2 FQNEAQ (reference sequence). The CDR3 reads CASSLNRGSSSYEQYF. CDR3 in DNA: TGTGCCAGCAGCTTGAACAGGGGAAGTAGCTCCTACGAGCAGTACTTC.

The V gene is TRBV5-6, the J gene TRBJ1-5; 7 bases match TRBD1. Germline CDR1 is SGHDT and CDR2 is YYEEEE. The CDR3 consists of 14 residues. Losses at the gene ends were 3 bases for V and 2 bases for J; bases not matched to a gene: 2. CDR3 amino acids: CASSSQGGNQPQHF. CDR3 DNA: TGTGCCAGCAGCTCTCAGGGGGGCAATCAGCCCCAGCATTTT.

This chain links TRBV7-9 with TRBJ2-1; the D gene is possibly TRBD2 (6 bases). The CDR3 sequence is 12 residues long. Per germline, CDR1 SEHNR and CDR2 FQNEAQ (reference sequence). Between the trimmed V and J ends, which lost 1 base and 10 bases, there was a span of 8 bases. The CDR3 DNA follows: TGTGCCAGCAGCTTAGACACTAGCGAGCAGTTCTTC. It translates to CASSLDTSEQFF.

CDR3: CASTRGKLRGYTF. In nucleotides, the CDR3 is TGTGCCAGCACTCGTGGGAAGTTGCGGGGCTACACCTTC. The J gene is TRBJ1-2, the V gene TRBV6-5, with unresolved D. V shed 7 bases and J shed 8 bases, with 17 bases lying between them. The CDR3 covers 13 residues. The germline V gene has CDR1 MNHEY and CDR2 SVGAGI.

The chain employs TRBV2 and TRBJ2-4; D is perhaps TRBD2 (5 bases). The CDR3 covers 16 residues. Germline loops: CDR1 SNHLY, CDR2 FYNNEI. Trimming stripped 6 bases from V and 0 bases from J, with 15 bases between. CDR3 sequence (DNA): TGTGCCAGCAGCTTTGATAACGGACTAGCCAAAAACATTCAGTACTTC. Its protein product is CASSFDNGLAKNIQYF.

The chain carries TRBV5-1 and TRBJ1-3, with 7 bases that match TRBD1. The CDR3 is made up of 14 amino acids. With 0 bases clipped from V and 8 bases from J, the junction kept 5 bases outside the gene matches. Germline V gene sequence: CDR1 SGHRS, CDR2 YFSETQ. CDR3 nucleotide sequence: TGCGCCAGCAGCTTGGGACAGGGCGGAGACACCATATATTTT. Its translation is CASSLGQGGDTIYF. The variable domain in full, with the rest retrieved from reference TRBV5-1 and TRBJ1-3, is KAGVTQTPRYLIKTRGQQVTLSCSPISGHRSVSWYQQTPGQGLQFLFEYFSETQRNKGNFPGRFSGRQFSNSRSEMNVSTLELGDSALYLCASSLGQGGDTIYFGEGSWLTVV.

The V gene is TRBV7-9, the J gene TRBJ2-7, with D perhaps given as TRBD1 or TRBD2 (5 bases each). Per the germline V gene, CDR1 is SEHNR and CDR2 is FQNEAQ (reference sequence). The CDR3 runs 16 residues. The germline V and J ends were trimmed by 1 base and 1 base, with 14 bases remaining between them. CDR3 bases: TGTGCCAGCAGCTTAGTCGCCCGGGACGGGTCCTACGAGCAGTACTTC. Protein: CASSLVARDGSYEQYF.

The chain uses TRBV7-2 and TRBJ2-1; 7 bases are a match to TRBD2. The CDR3 covers 15 residues. Per the germline V gene, CDR1 is SGHTA and CDR2 is FQGNSA. The ends lost 5 bases at V and 0 bases at J; junction bases unmatched: 4. The CDR3 region is CASSREGDSYNEQFF. CDR3 bases: TGTGCCAGCAGCAGGGAGGGAGACTCCTACAATGAGCAGTTCTTC. Combining the CDR3 with reference TRBV7-2 and TRBJ2-1 gives the whole variable domain GAGVSQSPSNKVTEKGKDVELRCDPISGHTALYWYRQSLGQGLEFLIYFQGNSAPDKSGLPSDRFSAERTGGSVSTLTIQRTQQEDSAVYLCASSREGDSYNEQFFGPGTRLTVL.

This clone is a singleton in its sample. This sequence joins TRBV28 and TRBJ1-1; D gene uncertain. The CDR3 covers 12 residues. Germline V gene data show CDR1 as MDHEN and CDR2 as SYDVKM. V was pared by 8 bases and J by 3 bases, with 10 bases between. The CDR3 reads CASLMVYTEAFF. For the CDR3, the DNA is TGTGCCAGCTTAATGGTTTACACTGAAGCTTTCTTT.

In nucleotides, the CDR3 is TGTGCCAGCAGTTTACATGGGACAGGGAATTCACCCCTCCACTTT. Protein: CASSLHGTGNSPLHF. The gene calls are TRBV27 and TRBJ1-6; 9 nucleotides line up with TRBD1. Germline values: CDR1 MNHEY, CDR2 SMNVEV (reference sequence). CDR3 size: 15 residues. V dropped 2 bases and J dropped 7; count of bases not matched to a gene: 3.

This chain connects TRBV5-4 to TRBJ2-2, with a possible D match to TRBD2 (5 bases). Between the trimmed V and J ends, which lost 5 bases and 0 bases, there was a span of 11 bases. CDR3 length equals 15 residues. CDR1 and CDR2 (germline): SGHNT, YYREEE (reference sequence). The CDR3 DNA is TGTGCCAGCAGTTACGGGGTTTCGAACACCGGGGAGCTGTTTTTT. It encodes CASSYGVSNTGELFF.

The chain has TRBV30 and TRBJ1-2, with D perhaps TRBD1 (6 bases). V shed 8 bases and J shed 2 bases, with 15 bases lying between them. CDR3 length equals 13 residues. The germline gives CDR1 GTSNPN, CDR2 SVGIG (reference sequence). CDR3 DNA sequence: TGTGCCGGCTACAGGGCCTCCAACTATGGCTACACCTTC. This translates into CAGYRASNYGYTF. Combining the CDR3 with reference TRBV30 and TRBJ1-2 gives the whole variable domain SQTIHQWPATLVQPVGSPLSLECTVEGTSNPNLYWYRQAAGRGLQLLFYSVGIGQISSEVPQNLSASRPQDRQFILSSKKLLLSDSGFYLCAGYRASNYGYTFGSGTRLTVV.

The chain employs TRBV7-2 and TRBJ2-7; 8 bases fit TRBD2. This CDR3 spans 14 amino acids. The germline CDR1 and CDR2 sequences are SGHTA and FQGNSA. V gave up 6 bases and J gave up 3 bases; unmatched junction bases: 7. The CDR3 reads CASSSPGLDYEQYF. CDR3 DNA: TGTGCCAGCAGTTCACCGGGACTAGACTACGAGCAGTACTTC.

The rearrangement joins TRBV9 to TRBJ2-3, with 11 bases that match TRBD2. After removal of 3 bases from V and 0 bases from J, the junction contained 9 bases not matched to a gene. This CDR3 has 18 residues. Germline assignment: CDR1 SGDLS and CDR2 YYNGEE. The CDR3 reads CASSEGLAEGLSTDTQYF. The CDR3 region has the DNA TGTGCCAGCAGCGAGGGACTAGCGGAAGGCCTTAGCACAGATACGCAGTATTTT.

In its sample, this clone was seen once. V and J are TRBV20-1 and TRBJ2-5; unclear D gene. CDR3 length: 11 residues. V lost 6 bases, J lost 3 bases, and 8 bases lay in between. Germline CDR1 reads DFQATT; CDR2 reads SNEGSKA (reference sequence). The CDR3 DNA reads TGCAGTGCGTGGGGAAAAGAGACCCAGTACTTC. It yields the protein CSAWGKETQYF.

J is TRBJ2-7 and V is TRBV2, with D perhaps TRBD1 or TRBD2 (5 bases each). Germline-derived CDR1 and CDR2 are SNHLY and FYNNEI. Trimming shortened V by 3 bases and J by 3 bases, and 15 bases separated the two germline ends. The CDR3 loop spans 15 amino acids. The CDR3 spells CASSDPGQSFYEQYF. The CDR3 nucleotides read TGTGCCAGCAGTGATCCGGGGCAGTCCTTCTACGAGCAGTACTTC. Full variable domain (remainder filled in from reference TRBV2 and TRBJ2-7): EPEVTQTPSHQVTQMGQEVILRCVPISNHLYFYWYRQILGQKVEFLVSFYNNEISEKSEIFDDQFSVERPDGSNFTLKIRSTKLEDSAMYFCASSDPGQSFYEQYFGPGTRLTVT.

The J gene is TRBJ2-1, the V gene TRBV12-5, with D uncertain. V was clipped by 0 bases and J by 8 bases, with 2 bases between them. The CDR3 length is 11 residues. CDR1 and CDR2 from the germline V gene are LGHNT and FRNRAP. CDR3 sequence (DNA): TGTGCTAGTGGTTTGGTACATGAGCAGTTCTTC. It yields the protein CASGLVHEQFF. Together with reference TRBV12-5 and TRBJ2-1, the CDR3 gives the full variable domain: DARVTQTPRHKVTEMGQEVTMRCQPILGHNTVFWYRQTMMQGLELLAYFRNRAPLDDSGMPKDRFSAEMPDATLATLKIQPSEPRDSAVYFCASGLVHEQFFGPGTRLTVL.